This TCR beta chain was sequenced in a study of T cells after yellow fever vaccination. This clonotype has more than one count but fewer than ten. The V and J ends lost 0 bases and 2 bases respectively, with 9 bases between them. Germline lookup yields CDR1 SGHDN and CDR2 FVKESK. This CDR3 is built from 15 residues. TCRdb processed the 5' RACE reads anew with MiXCR; each CDR3 protein has one entry. This table has around 310,000 distinct CDR3 sequences, 3.5% to 5% appearing once. The source of this sequence is a man aged 18-30 years who received the YFV17D yellow fever vaccine. J is TRBJ2-3 and V is TRBV14; D gene uncertain. This sample comprised PBMCs, obtained 15 days after the yellow fever booster vaccination. The CDR3 here is CASSQDSGFTDTQYF. The CDR3 DNA sequence: TGTGCCAGCAGCCAAGACTCCGGATTCACAGATACGCAGTATTTT.